This TCR beta chain was profiled in a study of OX40 agonist ivuxolimab in advanced cancers. Study background: Ivuxolimab, an antibody that agonizes OX40 (CD134), was administered to the patients. Patients in dose escalation had liver, melanoma, kidney or head and neck cancers.

This CDR3 is built from 16 residues. Per germline, CDR1 MNHEY and CDR2 SMNVEV (reference sequence). Trimming pared 0 bases from V and 5 bases from J, leaving 11 bases between. Sampled blood was obtained at baseline, cycle 4 day 1, and cycle 7 day 1. Turning to this clone: Its antigen remains unidentified.

TCRdb's table, derived via immunoSEQ multiplex PCR, lists solely in-frame clones and lacks some. This table has 45,000 to 65,000 clones, over 75% appearing once. Whole-study findings and limits: CD4+ T cells averaged fewer expanded clones than CD8+ T cells.

This TCR was recovered from an adult with an advanced solid tumor such as melanoma, head and neck, liver or kidney cancer. The chain recombines TRBV27 with TRBJ1-6; D is possibly TRBD1 (5 bases). The starting material was CD4+ or CD8+ T cells sorted from blood, obtained in a trial of the OX40 agonist ivuxolimab. The CDR3 region is CASSLSGGGNNSPLHF. CDR3 coding DNA: TGTGCCAGCAGTTTATCCGGGGGGGGAAATAATTCACCCCTCCACTTT.